Below are 17 T cell receptor beta chains sequenced from a single sample in a study of CD8+ T cells in alopecia areata. Extraction of RNA preceded its reverse transcription into cDNA, which served as the sequencing template. The data were produced by immunoSEQ multiplex PCR, yet TCRdb's version contains in-frame clones alone and is incomplete. The sample gives 90,000 to 130,000 clones, none seen only once, and the top ten clones hold 20%. The sample was lesional skin. The source of these receptors is a C3H/HeJ mouse with alopecia areata. Strain MHC haplotype: H2-k.

Of note for this clone: The genes are named according to mouse. The CDR3 end is not reached by the read, which stops 4 residues before it; the germline J gene fills it in. The chain couples TRBV13-3 to TRBJ2-2; 11 bases agree with TRBD2. V lost 2 bases and J lost 2; bases outside the gene matches: 2. The germline V gene encodes CDR1 NNHDY and CDR2 SYVADS. The CDR3 has 16 amino acids. The sequenced CDR3 bases are TGTGCCAGCAGTGAGAGGACTGGGGGGAACACCGGG. Amino acids: CASSERTGGNTG. The full CDR3 protein reads CASSERTGGNTGQLYF.

Remarks on this clone: Mouse gene names apply. The sequence runs out 4 residues before the end of the CDR3; the remainder is reconstructed from the germline J gene. V is TRBV31 and J is TRBJ2-1, with 8 bases identical to TRBD1. Germline V gene sequence: CDR1 GKSSPN, CDR2 SITVG. Trimming took 4 bases from V and 5 from J; bases not matched to a gene: 4. CDR3 length: 13 residues. The CDR3 here is CAWNSRGHAEQFF. The CDR3 bases that were read are TGTGCCTGGAACTCCAGGGGGCATGCT.

Comment on this clone: Gene names are mouse gene names. The read gets to within 4 residues of the CDR3 end, and the germline J gene fills in the rest. This chain links TRBV29 with TRBJ2-4; 9 bases line up with TRBD1. Germline CDR1 and CDR2: MSHET and SYDVDS. V lost 6 bases and J lost 1; bases outside the gene matches: 5. The CDR3 runs to 15 residues. The chain's CDR3 is CASRWTGAGQNTLYF. The sequenced part of the CDR3 DNA is TGTGCTAGCAGATGGACAGGGGCGGGTCAAAAC.

This clone has more than one count but fewer than ten. The gene names given are mouse names. The read terminates 4 residues before the CDR3 end, so the remaining end is supplied by the germline J gene. The chain joins TRBV19 to TRBJ2-2; D is possibly TRBD1 (6 bases). The V end was cut by 5 bases, the J end by 0 bases, with 11 bases between. CDR1 FNHDT and CDR2 SITEND come from the germline V gene (reference sequence). CDR3 length: 15 residues. Incomplete CDR3 DNA: TGTGCCAGCAGAACCGGGACATCAAACACCGGG. This encodes CASRTGTSNTG. In full, the CDR3 is CASRTGTSNTGQLYF. Filled out from reference TRBV19 and TRBJ2-2, the complete variable domain reads GGIITQTPKFLIGQEGQKLTLKCQQNFNHDTMYWYRQDSGKGLRLIYYSITENDLQKGDLSEGYDASREKKSSFSLTVTSAQKNEMAVFLCASRTGTSNTGQLYFGEGSKLTVL.

This clone was observed at least ten times. The germline and genes are mouse ones. The read terminates 4 residues before the CDR3 end, so the remaining end is supplied by the germline J gene. The V and J genes are TRBV5 and TRBJ2-7, with 10 bases that match TRBD2. The germline gives CDR1 LGHNA, CDR2 YNLKQL (reference sequence). This CDR3 region has 14 residues. The CDR3 here is CASSHPGLGYEQYF. CDR3 DNA (partial): TGTGCCAGCAGCCACCCGGGACTGGGGTAT.

This clone has more than one count but fewer than ten. The gene names here belong to mouse. The CDR3 goes on 4 residues after the read ends, and that part is filled in from the germline J gene. V gene TRBV13-2 combines with J gene TRBJ2-1; D is uncertain. This CDR3 comprises 14 residues. The V end lost 1 base, the J end lost 2 bases, and 7 bases lay between the germline ends. Germline V lookup: CDR1 NNHNN, CDR2 SYGAGS (reference sequence). CDR3 DNA, as far as it was read: TGTGCCAGCGGTGATTCCCAGGACTATGCT. Its protein product is CASGDSQDYA. The complete CDR3 sequence is CASGDSQDYAEQFF.

This clone was observed a few times. Gene names denote mouse genes. Read coverage stops 4 residues before the CDR3 terminus; the germline J gene supplies the remainder. The genes are TRBV13-3 and TRBJ2-7; 11 bases are shared with TRBD2. With 2 bases clipped from V and 1 base from J, the junction kept 5 bases outside the gene matches. Germline V CDR1 and CDR2: NNHDY, SYVADS. This CDR3 has 16 amino acids. The covered CDR3 bases are TGTGCCAGCAGTGAGAACGACTGGGGGGGGTCCTAT. This encodes CASSENDWGGSY. The entire CDR3 reads CASSENDWGGSYEQYF.

This clone was found many times. Gene names denote mouse genes. The read terminates 4 residues ahead of where the CDR3 ends, so the germline J gene completes it. V gene TRBV13-3 combines with J gene TRBJ2-1, with 9 nucleotides matching TRBD2. V gave up 0 bases and J gave up 5 bases; unmatched junction bases: 6. The V gene's germline CDR1 is NNHDY and CDR2 SYVADS. The CDR3 spans 16 residues. CDR3 DNA (partial): TGTGCCAGCAGTGATGAACTGGGGGGAAGGGATGCT. Protein: CASSDELGGRDA. The full CDR3 protein is CASSDELGGRDAEQFF.

This clone has only a few counts. Gene labels here are mouse ones. The read comes to an end 4 residues before the CDR3 does, leaving the germline J gene to fill in the end. The rearrangement joins TRBV13-3 to TRBJ2-1; 11 nucleotides align to TRBD2. Losses at the gene ends were 5 bases for V and 5 bases for J; bases not matched to a gene: 9. Germline-derived CDR1 and CDR2 are NNHDY and SYVADS. The CDR3 contains 16 residues. Partial CDR3 DNA: TGTGCCAGCAGCGGACTGGGGGGAGGGGGACATGCT. Translation: CASSGLGGGGHA. The CDR3 as a whole reads CASSGLGGGGHAEQFF.

This clone has just a few counts. Mouse gene names apply. The CDR3 end falls 4 residues outside the read, so it is completed with the germline J gene. This chain uses TRBV1 with TRBJ2-4; 12 nucleotides match TRBD2. The CDR3 spans 16 residues. The V gene end was trimmed by 5 bases and the J gene end by 0 bases; junction bases not matched to a gene: 3. Germline-derived CDR1 and CDR2 are NSQYPW and LRSPGD (reference sequence). The sequenced part of the CDR3 DNA is TGCACCTGCAGTCGGACTGGGGGGGGGAGTCAAAAC. This codes for CTCSRTGGGSQN. The whole CDR3 protein reads CTCSRTGGGSQNTLYF.

This clone appeared a few times. The gene names here belong to mouse. The DNA ends 4 residues before the CDR3 does, and the rest of the CDR3 is filled in from the germline J gene. The chain uses TRBV12-1 and TRBJ2-1; TRBD2 aligns across 9 bases. There are 13 residues in the CDR3. Germline-derived CDR1 and CDR2 are SGHSN and HYEKVE. The covered CDR3 bases are TGTGCCAGCTCTTCGGACTGGGGAGCT. Protein: CASSSDWGA. The complete CDR3 protein is CASSSDWGAEQFF. Looking up the rest from reference TRBV12-1 and TRBJ2-1 gives the full variable domain: DSGVVQSPRHIIKEKGGRSVLTCIPISGHSNVVWYQQTLGKELKFLIQHYEKVERDKGFLPSRFSVQQFDDYHSEMNMSALELEDSAMYFCASSSDWGAEQFFGPGTRLTVL.

Note on this clone: The genes and germline here are from mouse. The CDR3 is cut off 4 residues early in the read; its end comes from the germline J gene. The chain employs TRBV1 and TRBJ2-5, with 9 bases that match TRBD2. Germline V gene data show CDR1 as NSQYPW and CDR2 as LRSPGD (reference sequence). There are 16 residues in the CDR3. The CDR3 is CTCSADWVGGLDTQYF. Partial CDR3 DNA: TGCACCTGCAGTGCAGATTGGGTGGGGGGGCTGGAC.

This clone was seen a few times. The listed genes are named as in mouse. The CDR3 end is not reached by the read, which stops 4 residues before it; the germline J gene fills it in. The V gene is TRBV19, the J gene TRBJ1-2; 10 nucleotides align to TRBD1. J was trimmed by 1 base and V by 5 bases; bases with no gene match: 2. Per the germline V gene, CDR1 is FNHDT and CDR2 is SITEND (reference sequence). The CDR3 contains 14 residues. The sequenced CDR3 bases are TGTGCCAGCAGCGGACAGGGGGGAAACTCC. As protein: CASSGQGGNS. The full CDR3 protein reads CASSGQGGNSDYTF.

Points on this clone: Here the gene names and germline are mouse. The sequence runs out 4 residues before the end of the CDR3; the remainder is reconstructed from the germline J gene. The chain carries TRBV13-3 and TRBJ2-5; 11 nucleotides match TRBD2. The CDR3 contains 18 residues. With V trimmed by 5 bases and J by 1 base, 12 bases remained unmatched. Germline assignment: CDR1 NNHDY and CDR2 SYVADS. The CDR3 DNA, read in part, is TGTGCCAGCAGGTCCCGGGACTGGGGGAGTCTGGACCAAGAC. It codes for CASRSRDWGSLDQD. In full, the CDR3 reads CASRSRDWGSLDQDTQYF.

This clone showed up just a few times. Germline and genes: mouse. From the germline J gene comes the end of the CDR3, since the read stops 4 residues before it. The chain couples TRBV13-3 to TRBJ2-3; tentatively, D is TRBD1 (6 bases). Germline loops: CDR1 NNHDY, CDR2 SYVADS. Between the trimmed V and J ends, which lost 0 bases and 0 bases, there was a span of 11 bases. CDR3 length: 16 amino acids. The DNA read from the CDR3 is TGTGCCAGCAGTGATGAGGGACACCTTAGTGCAGAA. It encodes CASSDEGHLSAE. The whole CDR3 reads CASSDEGHLSAETLYF.

As regards this clone: Gene names and germline match the mouse. The CDR3 extends 4 residues past the end of the read, so its final part is completed from the germline J gene. The J gene is TRBJ2-4, the V gene TRBV13-3, with 10 positions matching TRBD2. This CDR3 is built from 16 residues. After removal of 3 bases from V and 0 bases from J, the junction contained 4 bases not matched to a gene. Germline assignment: CDR1 NNHDY and CDR2 SYVADS. The CDR3 bases that were read are TGTGCCAGCAGTGGGCGGACTGGGGGTAGTCAAAAC. This encodes CASSGRTGGSQN. From start to end, the CDR3 is CASSGRTGGSQNTLYF.

This clone was found a few times. Gene names refer to mouse genes. The CDR3 end lies 4 residues beyond the end of the read and is filled in from the germline J gene. Other nucleotide sequences in the sample specify the same CDR3. The chain combines TRBV1 with TRBJ2-4, with D perhaps matching TRBD2 (6 bases). With 3 bases removed from V and 0 bases from J, the gap between germline ends came to 10 bases. The germline CDR1 and CDR2 sequences are NSQYPW and LRSPGD (reference sequence). This CDR3 region has 15 residues. The CDR3: CTCSAPGLSQNTLYF. CDR3 DNA, as far as it was read: TGCACCTGCAGTGCGCCCGGACTGAGTCAAAAC. Variable domain in full (rest from reference TRBV1 and TRBJ2-4): VTLLEQNPRWRLVPRGQAVNLRCILKNSQYPWMSWYQQDLQKQLQWLFTLRSPGDKEVKSLPGADYLATRVTDTELRLQVANMSQGRTLYCTCSAPGLSQNTLYFGAGTRLSVL.